Listed below are T cell receptor beta chains from one sample, sequenced in a study of PD-1 blockade in classical Hodgkin lymphoma. Measured with immunoSEQ multiplex PCR; TCRdb has only the in-frame clones, and not every one. The sample includes approximately 80,000 clones, about nine tenths of them seen just once. The input for sequencing was peripheral blood mononuclear cells (PBMCs), taken at baseline. The receptors come from a human donor with classical Hodgkin lymphoma. Both conserved end residues are part of each CDR3. D genes are given only for firm matches. Expanded clones are given a class, and other clones once, few, many or no size at all.

d_gene,j_gene,abundance,v_gene,CDR3nt,CDR3aa
.,TRBJ1-1,.,TRBV2,TGTGCCAGCAGTGTCTGGGAGTCTTGGAACACTGAAGCTTTCTTT,CASSVWESWNTEAFF
TRBD1,TRBJ1-1,.,TRBV6-5,TGTGCCAGCAGCGATACAGGGGTCGGGACTGAAGCTTTCTTT,CASSDTGVGTEAFF
.,TRBJ1-1,.,TRBV5-4,TGTGCCAGCAGCCCCCGGTGGGAACTTTACACTGAAGCTTTCTTT,CASSPRWELYTEAFF
.,TRBJ2-7,.,TRBV10-1,TGCGCCAGCAGTGAGGCGTCCGGCTACGAGCAGTACTTC,CASSEASGYEQYF
TRBD1,TRBJ1-2,.,TRBV5-1,TGCGCCAGCAGCTTGGCAGGGGGCGTGCAGACCGCAAAGAGTAACTATGGCTACACCTTC,CASSLAGGVQTAKSNYGYTF
.,TRBJ2-3,.,TRBV18,TGTGCCAGCTCACCTGGAGCCACAGATACGCAGTATTTT,CASSPGATDTQYF
.,TRBJ2-1,.,TRBV7-9,TGTGCCAGCAGCCCGCCAGGGGATGAGCAGTTCTTC,CASSPPGDEQFF
.,TRBJ1-1,.,TRBV10-2,TGCGCCAGCAGTGAGTTTTACGGGAGGACCCCTGAAGCTTTCTTT,CASSEFYGRTPEAFF
.,TRBJ2-7,.,TRBV7-8,TGTGCCAGCAGCTTAGATGGGACTTCCGAGCAGTACTTC,CASSLDGTSEQYF
TRBD2,TRBJ2-3,.,TRBV7-2,TGTGCCAGCAGAGGACTAGCGGGAGGGCCCGGGACAGATACGCAGTATTTT,CASRGLAGGPGTDTQYF
TRBD2,TRBJ2-7,.,TRBV5-8,TGTGCCAGCAGCGGGGACGGGGGGGTCTACGAGCAGTACTTC,CASSGDGGVYEQYF
.,TRBJ2-7,.,TRBV10-1,TGCGCCAGCAGTGAGGACCGATCAACCTACGAGCAGTACTTC,CASSEDRSTYEQYF
TRBD1,TRBJ1-2,.,TRBV5-5,TGTGCCAGCAGCCCGGCGGGGACAGGGGGTACTAACTATGGCTACACCTTC,CASSPAGTGGTNYGYTF
.,TRBJ1-1,.,TRBV27,TGTGCCAGCAGTTCGGACAGTAACACTGAAGCTTTCTTT,CASSSDSNTEAFF
.,TRBJ2-7,.,TRBV5-6,TGTGCCAGCAGCTTGGAAGGGGTGTTCCCCTACGAGCAGTACTTC,CASSLEGVFPYEQYF
.,TRBJ2-3,.,TRBV18,TGTGCCAGCTCAAATAAGGACAGACCGAGCACAGATACGCAGTATTTT,CASSNKDRPSTDTQYF
TRBD2,TRBJ2-3,.,TRBV27,TGTGCCAGCAGCCCCATCTCACTAGCGGGGGTCCTAGATACGCAGTATTTT,CASSPISLAGVLDTQYF
TRBD2,TRBJ2-3,.,TRBV7-2,TGTGCCAGCAGGGGGCTTTGGGCGGGAGGTAGCACAGATACGCAGTATTTT,CASRGLWAGGSTDTQYF
.,TRBJ1-2,.,TRBV28,TGTGCCAGCAGTTTGTCAGGGCGGGGGTATGGCTACACCTTC,CASSLSGRGYGYTF
.,TRBJ1-5,.,TRBV27,TGTGCCAGCAGCCCTAACAGGGACAATCAGCCCCAGCATTTT,CASSPNRDNQPQHF
.,TRBJ1-5,.,TRBV27,TGTGCCAGCAGTTTATCGGGGGCTAATCAGCCCCAGCATTTT,CASSLSGANQPQHF
TRBD2,TRBJ2-7,once,TRBV13,TGTGCCAGCACCCCGGGGGGGAACGGATTCTCCGAGCAGTACTTC,CASTPGGNGFSEQYF
.,TRBJ1-2,.,TRBV10-3,TGTGCCATCAGTGAGTCGGGAGTTCCCTATGGCTACACCTTC,CAISESGVPYGYTF
TRBD1,TRBJ2-3,.,TRBV18,TGTGCCAGCTCCCCCACAGGGGCCTCCGGTACGCAGTATTTT,CASSPTGASGTQYF
TRBD1,TRBJ1-1,.,TRBV5-8,TGTGCCAGCAGCTTGGACAGGGGGCGATTGAACACTGAAGCTTTCTTT,CASSLDRGRLNTEAFF
.,TRBJ1-1,.,TRBV6-5,TGTGCCAGCAGGACGGGACGGATGAACACTGAAGCTTTCTTT,CASRTGRMNTEAFF
TRBD2,TRBJ2-1,.,TRBV5-6,TGTGCCAGCAGCCGGTTAGCGGGAGGGCCGTGGAATGAGCAGTTCTTC,CASSRLAGGPWNEQFF
TRBD2,TRBJ2-7,once,TRBV27,TGTGCCAGCAGTTTATCTGGCGGGAGTCACTACGAGCAGTACTTC,CASSLSGGSHYEQYF
TRBD1,TRBJ2-7,.,TRBV4-1,TGCGCCAGCAGCCAAGCATGGACAGGGTCCGAGCAGTACTTC,CASSQAWTGSEQYF
.,TRBJ1-1,.,TRBV29-1,TGCAGCGTAACCCAGTGGGGGAACACTGAAGCTTTCTTT,CSVTQWGNTEAFF
.,TRBJ2-1,once,TRBV29-1,TGCAGCGTTGCCCGCGTTGGGCGCAGCTCCTACAATGAGCAGTTCTTC,CSVARVGRSSYNEQFF
TRBD1,TRBJ1-2,.,TRBV27,TGTGCCAGCAGCACAGGGGGGAGCTACACCTTC,CASSTGGSYTF
.,TRBJ2-7,.,TRBV29-1,TGCAGCGTGGGGGGATACGAGCAGTACTTC,CSVGGYEQYF
TRBD1,TRBJ2-7,.,TRBV9,TGTGCCAGCAGCGTAGGTTGGCAGGGGGCTCCCTCCGAGCAGTACTTC,CASSVGWQGAPSEQYF
.,TRBJ2-7,.,TRBV28,TGTGCCACAACCACGCCCTCGGCCTACGAGCAGTACTTC,CATTTPSAYEQYF
.,TRBJ1-4,.,TRBV19,TGTGCCAGTAGTACCCCCGGGACGGCTACAACTAATGAAAAACTGTTTTTT,CASSTPGTATTNEKLFF
.,TRBJ1-2,few,TRBV19,TGTGCCAGTAGTATGAGCACCAGGGGCGTCTATGGCTACACCTTC,CASSMSTRGVYGYTF
.,TRBJ1-1,few,TRBV14,TGTGCCAGCAGCCCTCTCCTGGGACGCTTGAAGGGCACTGAAGCTTTCTTT,CASSPLLGRLKGTEAFF
.,TRBJ1-2,.,TRBV30,TGTGCCTGGAGCCGGATTGGGGGGGAAGTGGGTGGCTACACCTTC,CAWSRIGGEVGGYTF
TRBD2,TRBJ2-1,.,TRBV9,TGTGCCAGCAGCGTAGACGGGACTAGCATCTACAATGAGCAGTTCTTC,CASSVDGTSIYNEQFF
.,TRBJ1-6,.,TRBV19,TGTGCCAGTACACCCACAGAGAATTCACCCCTCCACTTT,CASTPTENSPLHF
TRBD2,TRBJ2-3,.,TRBV16,TGTGCCAGCAGACGTAGCGGGATAACAGATACGCAGTATTTT,CASRRSGITDTQYF
.,TRBJ2-7,.,TRBV5-1,TGCGCCAGCAGCTTGGGCGGGCGCGAGCAGTACTTC,CASSLGGREQYF
TRBD2,TRBJ2-5,.,TRBV9,TGTGCCAGCAGCGTAGGGACTAGTCTAGTGGGGACCCAGTACTTC,CASSVGTSLVGTQYF
TRBD2,TRBJ2-3,.,TRBV27,TGTGCCAGCAGTTTCTTGGGGGGGGATACGCAGTATTTT,CASSFLGGDTQYF
TRBD2,TRBJ2-7,once,TRBV29-1,TGCAGCTCCGGGACTAGCGTTTACGAGCAGTACTTC,CSSGTSVYEQYF
.,TRBJ2-7,few,TRBV5-8,TGTGCCAGCAGATACGTCGGGGGGCGCTACGACGAGCAGTACTTC,CASRYVGGRYDEQYF
TRBD2,TRBJ2-7,once,TRBV5-4,TGTGCCAGCAGCTTAGGGCTAGCGGGACTCGAGCAGTACTTC,CASSLGLAGLEQYF
.,TRBJ2-3,.,TRBV14,TGTGCCAGCAGCCAAGAGGCCGAGGACTATTCTACAGTCACAGACACAGATACGCAGTATTTT,CASSQEAEDYSTVTDTDTQYF
.,TRBJ1-1,.,TRBV2,TGTGCCAGCAGTGATTTGGCAGGATTGAACACTGAAGCTTTCTTT,CASSDLAGLNTEAFF
.,TRBJ2-7,.,TRBV7-5,TGTGTCAGAAGCAGGGGGACTAGCGGGTTCTCCTACGAGCAGTACTTC,CVRSRGTSGFSYEQYF
.,TRBJ1-2,.,TRBV30,TGTGCCTGGACCCACGGCGGGGGAAGCACTGGCTACACCTTC,CAWTHGGGSTGYTF
.,TRBJ1-1,.,TRBV19,TGTGCCAGTAGTAAGCAGGGTATTACAGCTTTCTTT,CASSKQGITAFF
.,TRBJ2-2,.,TRBV7-2,TGTGCCAGCAGCTTAGCGGGGACGAACACCGGGGAGCTGTTTTTT,CASSLAGTNTGELFF